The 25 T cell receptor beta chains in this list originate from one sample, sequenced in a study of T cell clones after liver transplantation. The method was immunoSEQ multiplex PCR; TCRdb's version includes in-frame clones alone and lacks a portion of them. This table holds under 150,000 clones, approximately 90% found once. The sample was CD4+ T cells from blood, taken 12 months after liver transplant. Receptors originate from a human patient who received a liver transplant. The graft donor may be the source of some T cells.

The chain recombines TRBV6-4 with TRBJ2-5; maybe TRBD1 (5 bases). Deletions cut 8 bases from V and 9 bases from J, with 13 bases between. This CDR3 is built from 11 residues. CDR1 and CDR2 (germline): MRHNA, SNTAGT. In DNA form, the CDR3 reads TGTGCCAGCCGACAGCCCTCGGCCCAGTACTTC. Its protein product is CASRQPSAQYF.

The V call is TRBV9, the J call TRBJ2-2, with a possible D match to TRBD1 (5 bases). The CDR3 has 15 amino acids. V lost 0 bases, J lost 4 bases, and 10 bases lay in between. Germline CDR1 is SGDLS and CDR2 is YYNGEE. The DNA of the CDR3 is TGTGCCAGCAGCGTAGGACAGACGGGCACCGGGGAGCTGTTTTTT. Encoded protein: CASSVGQTGTGELFF.

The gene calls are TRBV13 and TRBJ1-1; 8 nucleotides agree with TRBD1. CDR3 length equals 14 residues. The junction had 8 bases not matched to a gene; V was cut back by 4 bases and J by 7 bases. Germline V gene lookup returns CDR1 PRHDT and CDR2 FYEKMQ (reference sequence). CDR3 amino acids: CASSYRQGRVEAFF. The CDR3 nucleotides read TGTGCCAGCAGCTATAGACAGGGGAGAGTTGAAGCTTTCTTT.

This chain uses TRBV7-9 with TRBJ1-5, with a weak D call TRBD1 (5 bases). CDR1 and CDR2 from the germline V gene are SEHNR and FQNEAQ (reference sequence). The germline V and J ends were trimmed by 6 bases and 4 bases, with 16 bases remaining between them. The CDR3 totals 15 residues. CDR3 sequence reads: CASSPGGADNQPQHF. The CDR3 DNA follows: TGTGCCAGCAGTCCCGGCGGGGCGGATAATCAGCCCCAGCATTTT.

The CDR3 is CASSPRVDPTNEKLFF. CDR3 in DNA: TGTGCCAGCAGCCCTAGGGTAGACCCAACTAATGAAAAACTGTTTTTT. J is TRBJ1-4 and V is TRBV9; no reliable D call. This CDR3 region has 16 residues. The germline V gene has CDR1 SGDLS and CDR2 YYNGEE. Trimming cost V 4 bases and J 0 bases, with 13 bases left between them.

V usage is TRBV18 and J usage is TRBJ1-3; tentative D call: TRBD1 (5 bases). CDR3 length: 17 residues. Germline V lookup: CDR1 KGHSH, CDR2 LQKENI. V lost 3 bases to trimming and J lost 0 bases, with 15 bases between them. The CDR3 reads CASSPGDRHFSGNTIYF. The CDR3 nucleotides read TGTGCCAGCTCACCGGGGGACCGCCACTTCTCTGGAAACACCATATATTTT.

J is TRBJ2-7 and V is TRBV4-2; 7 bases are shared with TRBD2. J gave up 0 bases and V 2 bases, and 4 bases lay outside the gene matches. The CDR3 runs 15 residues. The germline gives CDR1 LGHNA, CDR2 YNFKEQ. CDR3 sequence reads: CASSQLAANSYEQYF. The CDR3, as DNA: TGTGCCAGCAGCCAACTAGCGGCCAACTCCTACGAGCAGTACTTC.

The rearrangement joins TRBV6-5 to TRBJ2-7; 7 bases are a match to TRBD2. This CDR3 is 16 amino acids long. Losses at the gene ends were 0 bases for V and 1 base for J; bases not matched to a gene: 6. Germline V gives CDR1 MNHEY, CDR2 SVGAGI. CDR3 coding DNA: TGTGCCAGCAGTTACTCTGGGAAGCGGGGATCCTACGAGCAGTACTTC. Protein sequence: CASSYSGKRGSYEQYF.

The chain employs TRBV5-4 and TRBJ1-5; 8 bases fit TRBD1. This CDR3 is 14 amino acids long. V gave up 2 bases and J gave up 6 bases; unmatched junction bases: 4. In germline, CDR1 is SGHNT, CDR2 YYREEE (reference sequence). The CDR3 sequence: CASSLQGESQPQHF. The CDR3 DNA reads TGTGCCAGCAGCTTACAGGGGGAAAGTCAGCCCCAGCATTTT.

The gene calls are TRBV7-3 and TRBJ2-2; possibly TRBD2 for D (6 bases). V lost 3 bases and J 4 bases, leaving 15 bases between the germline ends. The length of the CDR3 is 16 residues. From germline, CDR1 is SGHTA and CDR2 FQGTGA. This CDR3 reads CASSLRGSMFTGELFF. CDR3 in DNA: TGTGCCAGCAGCTTGCGGGGATCAATGTTCACCGGGGAGCTGTTTTTT.

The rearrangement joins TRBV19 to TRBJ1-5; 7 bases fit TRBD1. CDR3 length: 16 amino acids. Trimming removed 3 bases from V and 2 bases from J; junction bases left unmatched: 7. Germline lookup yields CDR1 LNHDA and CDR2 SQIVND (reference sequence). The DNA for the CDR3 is TGTGCCAGTAGTATTAATTCAGGGGGACGCAATCAGCCCCAGCATTTT. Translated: CASSINSGGRNQPQHF.

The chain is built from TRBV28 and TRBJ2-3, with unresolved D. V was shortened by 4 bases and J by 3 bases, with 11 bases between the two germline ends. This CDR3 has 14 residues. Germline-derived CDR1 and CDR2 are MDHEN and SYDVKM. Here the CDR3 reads CASSSQIGTDTQYF. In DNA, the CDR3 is TGTGCCAGCAGTTCCCAGATTGGTACAGATACGCAGTATTTT.

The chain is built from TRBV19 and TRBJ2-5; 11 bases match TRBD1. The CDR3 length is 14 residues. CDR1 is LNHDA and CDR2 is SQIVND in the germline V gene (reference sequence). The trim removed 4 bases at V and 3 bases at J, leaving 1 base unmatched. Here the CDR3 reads CASSRTGGEETQYF. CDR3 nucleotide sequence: TGTGCCAGTAGTAGGACAGGGGGCGAAGAGACCCAGTACTTC. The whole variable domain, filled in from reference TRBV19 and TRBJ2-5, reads DGGITQSPKYLFRKEGQNVTLSCEQNLNHDAMYWYRQDPGQGLRLIYYSQIVNDFQKGDIAEGYSVSREKKESFPLTVTSAQKNPTAFYLCASSRTGGEETQYFGPGTRLLVL.

Here the CDR3 reads CASSMNSPGDEAFF. For the CDR3, the DNA is TGTGCCAGTAGTATGAACAGTCCTGGGGACGAAGCTTTCTTT. V and J are TRBV19 and TRBJ1-1, with D perhaps matching TRBD1 (5 bases). This CDR3 comprises 14 residues. From germline, CDR1 is LNHDA and CDR2 SQIVND (reference sequence). With 3 bases removed from V and 8 bases from J, the gap between germline ends came to 16 bases.

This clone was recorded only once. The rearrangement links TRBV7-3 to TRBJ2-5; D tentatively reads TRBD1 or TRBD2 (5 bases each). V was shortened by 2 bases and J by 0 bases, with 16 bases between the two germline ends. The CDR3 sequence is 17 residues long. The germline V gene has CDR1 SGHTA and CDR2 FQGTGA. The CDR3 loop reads CASSLEGINTYQETQYF. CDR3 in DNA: TGTGCCAGCAGCTTAGAGGGGATAAATACCTACCAAGAGACCCAGTACTTC.

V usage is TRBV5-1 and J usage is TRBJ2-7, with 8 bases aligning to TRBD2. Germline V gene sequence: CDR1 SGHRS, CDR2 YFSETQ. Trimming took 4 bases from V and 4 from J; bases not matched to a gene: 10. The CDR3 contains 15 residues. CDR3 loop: CASSPGGKARYEQYF. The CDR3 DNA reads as TGCGCCAGCAGCCCGGGGGGGAAGGCTCGGTACGAGCAGTACTTC.

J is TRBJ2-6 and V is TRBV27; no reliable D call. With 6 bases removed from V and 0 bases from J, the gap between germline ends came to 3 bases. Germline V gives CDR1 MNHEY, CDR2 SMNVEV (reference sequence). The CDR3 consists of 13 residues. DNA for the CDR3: TGTGCCAGCAGCAGCTCTGGGGCCAACGTCCTGACTTTC. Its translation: CASSSSGANVLTF.

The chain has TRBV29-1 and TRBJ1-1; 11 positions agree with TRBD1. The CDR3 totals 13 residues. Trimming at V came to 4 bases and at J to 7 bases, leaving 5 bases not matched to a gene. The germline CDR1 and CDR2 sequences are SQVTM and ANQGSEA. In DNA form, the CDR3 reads TGCAGCGTTGTACCGGGACAGGGGGGTGAAGCTTTCTTT. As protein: CSVVPGQGGEAFF.

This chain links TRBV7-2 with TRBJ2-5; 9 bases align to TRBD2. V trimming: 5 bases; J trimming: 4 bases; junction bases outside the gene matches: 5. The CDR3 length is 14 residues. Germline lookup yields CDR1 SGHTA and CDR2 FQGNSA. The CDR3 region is CASSESGRLETQYF. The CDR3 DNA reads TGTGCCAGCAGCGAAAGCGGGAGGTTAGAGACCCAGTACTTC.

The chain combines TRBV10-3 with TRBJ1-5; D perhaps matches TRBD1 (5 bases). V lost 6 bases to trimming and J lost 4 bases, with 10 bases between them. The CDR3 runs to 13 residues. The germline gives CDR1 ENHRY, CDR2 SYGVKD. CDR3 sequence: CAIRDTLNQPQHF. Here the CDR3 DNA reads TGTGCCATCAGGGACACGTTGAATCAGCCCCAGCATTTT.

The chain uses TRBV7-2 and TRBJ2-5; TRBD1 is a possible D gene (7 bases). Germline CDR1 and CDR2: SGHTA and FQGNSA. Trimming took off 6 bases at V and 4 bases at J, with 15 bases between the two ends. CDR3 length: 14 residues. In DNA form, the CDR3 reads TGTGCCAGCAGTCGTCGACAGGGAGGAGAGACCCAGTACTTC. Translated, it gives CASSRRQGGETQYF. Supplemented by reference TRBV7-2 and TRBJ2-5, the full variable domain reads GAGVSQSPSNKVTEKGKDVELRCDPISGHTALYWYRQSLGQGLEFLIYFQGNSAPDKSGLPSDRFSAERTGGSVSTLTIQRTQQEDSAVYLCASSRRQGGETQYFGPGTRLLVL.

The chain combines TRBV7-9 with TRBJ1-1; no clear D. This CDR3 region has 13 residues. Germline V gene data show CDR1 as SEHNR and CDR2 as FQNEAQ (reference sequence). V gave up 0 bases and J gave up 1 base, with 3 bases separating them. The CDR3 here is CASSLARNTEAFF. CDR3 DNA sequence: TGTGCCAGCAGCTTAGCGAGGAACACTGAAGCTTTCTTT. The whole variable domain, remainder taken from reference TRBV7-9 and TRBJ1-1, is DTGVSQNPRHKITKRGQNVTFRCDPISEHNRLYWYRQTLGQGPEFLTYFQNEAQLEKSRLLSDRFSAERPKGSFSTLEIQRTEQGDSAMYLCASSLARNTEAFFGQGTRLTVV.

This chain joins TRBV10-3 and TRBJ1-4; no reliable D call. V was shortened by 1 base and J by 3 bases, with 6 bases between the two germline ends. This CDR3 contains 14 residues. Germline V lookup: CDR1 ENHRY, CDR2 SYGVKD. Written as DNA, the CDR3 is TGTGCCATCAGTGAGTTAGGGCCTAATGAAAAACTGTTTTTT. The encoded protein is CAISELGPNEKLFF.

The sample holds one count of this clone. DNA for the CDR3: TGTGCCAGCAGCCTACCGACTAGCGGGACGATTAATGAGCAGTTCTTC. This encodes CASSLPTSGTINEQFF. The rearrangement joins TRBV7-9 to TRBJ2-1; 11 nucleotides line up with TRBD2. The germline V gene encodes CDR1 SEHNR and CDR2 FQNEAQ (reference sequence). The V and J ends lost 5 bases and 7 bases, in that order; junction bases with no gene match: 10. This CDR3 is built from 16 residues. The variable domain in full, with the rest retrieved from reference TRBV7-9 and TRBJ2-1, is DTGVSQNPRHKITKRGQNVTFRCDPISEHNRLYWYRQTLGQGPEFLTYFQNEAQLEKSRLLSDRFSAERPKGSFSTLEIQRTEQGDSAMYLCASSLPTSGTINEQFFGPGTRLTVL.

The CDR3 sequence is CASSLQGGQETQYF. The CDR3 DNA sequence: TGTGCCAGCAGTTTACAGGGCGGCCAAGAGACCCAGTACTTC. The chain couples TRBV2 to TRBJ2-5, with D maybe TRBD1 (6 bases). Trimming cost V 5 bases and J 1 base, with 11 bases left between them. The CDR3 contains 14 residues. The germline V gene has CDR1 SNHLY and CDR2 FYNNEI. The entire variable domain, with the rest obtained from reference TRBV2 and TRBJ2-5, is as follows: EPEVTQTPSHQVTQMGQEVILRCVPISNHLYFYWYRQILGQKVEFLVSFYNNEISEKSEIFDDQFSVERPDGSNFTLKIRSTKLEDSAMYFCASSLQGGQETQYFGPGTRLLVL.